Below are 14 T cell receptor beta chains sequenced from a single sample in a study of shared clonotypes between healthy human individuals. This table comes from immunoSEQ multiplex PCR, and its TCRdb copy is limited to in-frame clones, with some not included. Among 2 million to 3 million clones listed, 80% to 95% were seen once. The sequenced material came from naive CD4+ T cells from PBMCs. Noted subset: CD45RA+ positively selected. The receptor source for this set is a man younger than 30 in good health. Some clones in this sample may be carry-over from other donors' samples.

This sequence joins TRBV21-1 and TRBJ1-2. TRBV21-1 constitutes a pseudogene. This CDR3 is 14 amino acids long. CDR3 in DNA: TGTGCCAGCAGCAAAGACGGGGGTACGAGGAGCTACACCTTC. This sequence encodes CASSKDGGTRSYTF.

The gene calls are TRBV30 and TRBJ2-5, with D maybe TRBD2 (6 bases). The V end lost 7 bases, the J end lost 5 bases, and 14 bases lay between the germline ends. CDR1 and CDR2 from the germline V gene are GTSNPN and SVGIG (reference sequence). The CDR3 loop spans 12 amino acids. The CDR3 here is CAFRRGSETQYF. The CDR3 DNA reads TGTGCCTTTCGACGGGGGAGCGAGACCCAGTACTTC.

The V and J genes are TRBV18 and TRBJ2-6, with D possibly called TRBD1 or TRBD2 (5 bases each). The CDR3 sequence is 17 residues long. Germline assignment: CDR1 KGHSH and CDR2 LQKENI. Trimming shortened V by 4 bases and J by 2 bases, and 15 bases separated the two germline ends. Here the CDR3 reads CASSLMVGGAGANVLTF. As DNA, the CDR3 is TGTGCCAGCTCACTAATGGTTGGGGGAGCTGGGGCCAACGTCCTGACTTTC. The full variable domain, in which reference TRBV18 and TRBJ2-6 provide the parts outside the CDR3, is NAGVMQNPRHLVRRRGQEARLRCSPMKGHSHVYWYRQLPEEGLKFMVYLQKENIIDESGMPKERFSAEFPKEGPSILRIQQVVRGDSAAYFCASSLMVGGAGANVLTFGAGSRLTVL.

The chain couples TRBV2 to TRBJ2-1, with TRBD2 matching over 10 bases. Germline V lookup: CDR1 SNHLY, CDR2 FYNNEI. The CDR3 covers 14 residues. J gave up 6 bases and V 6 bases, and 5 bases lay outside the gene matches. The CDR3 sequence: CASRLAGVGNEQFF. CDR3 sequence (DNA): TGTGCCAGCAGGCTAGCGGGAGTTGGCAATGAGCAGTTCTTC.

The CDR3 coding sequence is TGTGCCAGCTCACCATCCGATCTTACTGAAGCTTTCTTT. Its protein is CASSPSDLTEAFF. The chain carries TRBV18 and TRBJ1-1, with no clear D. CDR3 size: 13 residues. Germline-derived CDR1 and CDR2 are KGHSH and LQKENI. Trimming shortened V by 2 bases and J by 5 bases, and 9 bases separated the two germline ends. Looking up the rest from reference TRBV18 and TRBJ1-1 gives the full variable domain: NAGVMQNPRHLVRRRGQEARLRCSPMKGHSHVYWYRQLPEEGLKFMVYLQKENIIDESGMPKERFSAEFPKEGPSILRIQQVVRGDSAAYFCASSPSDLTEAFFGQGTRLTVV.

CDR3 sequence reads: CASSTSYRGTYGYTF. The CDR3 region has the DNA TGTGCCAGCAGTACCTCCTATCGGGGAACCTATGGCTACACCTTC. The chain carries TRBV28 and TRBJ1-2; D gene unclear. V dropped 5 bases and J dropped 4 bases, with 17 bases sitting between them. The CDR3 runs to 15 residues. Looked up from germline, CDR1 is MDHEN and CDR2 is SYDVKM.

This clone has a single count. The CDR3 protein is CASSDGLAGVGEQYF. For the CDR3, the DNA is TGTGCCAGCAGCGATGGACTAGCGGGAGTCGGCGAGCAGTACTTC. V and J are TRBV5-4 and TRBJ2-7; 13 nucleotides align to TRBD2. This CDR3 has 15 residues. Germline V gene lookup returns CDR1 SGHNT and CDR2 YYREEE (reference sequence). The V segment lost 4 bases and the J segment 6 bases; nucleotides outside the gene matches: 7.

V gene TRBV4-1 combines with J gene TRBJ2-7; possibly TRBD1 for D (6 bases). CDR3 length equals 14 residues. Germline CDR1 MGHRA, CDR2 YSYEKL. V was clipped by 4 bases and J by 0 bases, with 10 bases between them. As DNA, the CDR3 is TGCGCCAGCAGCCTCCAGGACAGCTCCTACGAGCAGTACTTC. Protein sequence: CASSLQDSSYEQYF.

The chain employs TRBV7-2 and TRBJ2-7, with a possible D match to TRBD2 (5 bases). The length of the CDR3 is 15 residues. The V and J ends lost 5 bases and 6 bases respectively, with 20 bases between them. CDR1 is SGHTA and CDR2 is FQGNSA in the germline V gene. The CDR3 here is CASSPQRVRGREQYF. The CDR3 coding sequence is TGTGCCAGCAGCCCCCAGAGGGTGCGTGGTCGCGAGCAGTACTTC.

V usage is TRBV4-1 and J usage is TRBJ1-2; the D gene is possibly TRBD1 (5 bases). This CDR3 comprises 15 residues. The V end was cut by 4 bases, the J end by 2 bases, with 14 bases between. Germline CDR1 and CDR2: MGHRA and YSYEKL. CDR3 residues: CASSRATDSNYGYTF. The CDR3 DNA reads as TGCGCCAGCAGCCGCGCAACCGACAGCAACTATGGCTACACCTTC.

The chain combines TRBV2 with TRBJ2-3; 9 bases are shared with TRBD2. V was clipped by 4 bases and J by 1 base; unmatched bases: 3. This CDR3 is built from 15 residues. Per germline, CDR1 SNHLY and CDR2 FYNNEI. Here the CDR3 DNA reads TGTGCCAGCAGTGTTAGCGGGAGTGGCACAGATACGCAGTATTTT. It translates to CASSVSGSGTDTQYF.

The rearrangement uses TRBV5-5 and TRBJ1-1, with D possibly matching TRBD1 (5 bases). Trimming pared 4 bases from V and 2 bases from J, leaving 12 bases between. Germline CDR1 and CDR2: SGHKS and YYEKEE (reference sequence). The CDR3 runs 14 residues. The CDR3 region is CASSGGGANTEAFF. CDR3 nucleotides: TGTGCCAGCAGCGGGGGAGGGGCCAACACTGAAGCTTTCTTT.

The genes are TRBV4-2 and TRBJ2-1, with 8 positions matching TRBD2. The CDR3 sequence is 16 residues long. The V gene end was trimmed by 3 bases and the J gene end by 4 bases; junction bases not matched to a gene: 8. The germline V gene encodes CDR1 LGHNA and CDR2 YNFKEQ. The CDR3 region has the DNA TGTGCCAGCAGCCAGGCCGGGACTAGGACATACAATGAGCAGTTCTTC. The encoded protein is CASSQAGTRTYNEQFF.

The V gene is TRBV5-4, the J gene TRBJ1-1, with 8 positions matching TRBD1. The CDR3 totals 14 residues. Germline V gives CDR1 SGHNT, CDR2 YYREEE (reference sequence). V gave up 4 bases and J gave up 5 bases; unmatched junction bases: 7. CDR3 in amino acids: CASSPQGARTEAFF. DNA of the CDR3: TGTGCCAGCAGCCCTCAGGGGGCTCGGACTGAAGCTTTCTTT.